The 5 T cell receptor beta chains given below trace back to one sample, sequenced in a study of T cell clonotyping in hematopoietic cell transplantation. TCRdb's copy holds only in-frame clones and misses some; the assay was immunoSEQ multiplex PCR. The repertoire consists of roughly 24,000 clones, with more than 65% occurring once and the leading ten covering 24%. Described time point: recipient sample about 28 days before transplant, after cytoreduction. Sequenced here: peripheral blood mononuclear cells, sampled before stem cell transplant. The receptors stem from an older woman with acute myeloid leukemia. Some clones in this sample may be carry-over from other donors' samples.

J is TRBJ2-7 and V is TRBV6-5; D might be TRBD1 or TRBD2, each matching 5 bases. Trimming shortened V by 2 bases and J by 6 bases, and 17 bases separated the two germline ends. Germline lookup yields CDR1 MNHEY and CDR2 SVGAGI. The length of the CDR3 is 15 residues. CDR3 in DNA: TGTGCCAGCAGTTACAGGGGCGGACGGACTTCCGAGCAGTACTTC. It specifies CASSYRGGRTSEQYF.

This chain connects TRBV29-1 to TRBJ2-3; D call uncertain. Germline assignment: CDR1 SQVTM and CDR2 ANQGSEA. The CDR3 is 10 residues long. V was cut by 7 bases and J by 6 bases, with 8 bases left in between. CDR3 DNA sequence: TGCAGCGCCTCGGTCGATACGCAGTATTTT. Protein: CSASVDTQYF.

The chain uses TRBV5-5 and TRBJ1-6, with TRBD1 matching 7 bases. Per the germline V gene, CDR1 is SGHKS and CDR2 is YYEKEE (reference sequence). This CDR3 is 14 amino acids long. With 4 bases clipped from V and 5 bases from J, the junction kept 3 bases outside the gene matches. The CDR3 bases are TGTGCCAGCAGCGGGACAGAAGATAATTCACCCCTCCACTTT. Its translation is CASSGTEDNSPLHF.

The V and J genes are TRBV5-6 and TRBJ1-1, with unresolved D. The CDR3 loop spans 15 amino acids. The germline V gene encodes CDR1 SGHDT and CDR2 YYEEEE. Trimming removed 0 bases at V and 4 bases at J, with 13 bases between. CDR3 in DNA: TGTGCCAGCAGCTTGGCTCCAGGAGTATTCACTGAAGCTTTCTTT. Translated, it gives CASSLAPGVFTEAFF. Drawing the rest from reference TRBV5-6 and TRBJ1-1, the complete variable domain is DAGVTQSPTHLIKTRGQQVTLRCSPKSGHDTVSWYQQALGQGPQFIFQYYEEEERQRGNFPDRFSGHQFPNYSSELNVNALLLGDSALYLCASSLAPGVFTEAFFGQGTRLTVV.

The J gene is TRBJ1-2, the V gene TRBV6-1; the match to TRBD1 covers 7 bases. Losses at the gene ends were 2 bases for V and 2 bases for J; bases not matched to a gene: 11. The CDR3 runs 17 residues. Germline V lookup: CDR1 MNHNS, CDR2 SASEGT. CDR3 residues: CASSEQVNRGHNYGYTF. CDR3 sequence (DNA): TGTGCCAGCAGTGAACAAGTGAATAGGGGGCACAACTATGGCTACACCTTC.